The next 8 T cell receptor beta chains were all read from a single sample in a study of spatial heterogeneity in lung cancer. Study findings and constraints: Mutation tallies in tumors tracked expanded intratumoral alpha and beta TCR counts.

Time point in this sample: sample taken at primary tumor resection. The antigens of these receptors remain unknown. TCRdb redid the calling of the 5' RACE reads with MiXCR, one entry per CDR3 protein. In the table there are about 7,000 distinct CDR3 sequences, around 13% of which are singletons. The sequences come from lung tumor tissue, collected at surgery. Source of these receptors: a male donor with early-stage non-small cell lung cancer.

This clonotype was observed many times. This beta chain slipped into a library made for alpha chains as a stray read, so its size is not meaningful. V gene TRBV14 combines with J gene TRBJ1-5; D uncertain. This CDR3 comprises 13 residues. Germline V CDR1 and CDR2: SGHDN, FVKESK. Trimming shortened V by 1 base and J by 1 base, and 2 bases separated the two germline ends. The CDR3 DNA follows: TGTGCCAGCAGCCAAGCCAGCAATCAGCCCCAGCATTTT. Translating it yields CASSQASNQPQHF.

This clonotype was counted many times. This beta chain is off target for a library built for alpha chains, so its abundance means little. This chain joins TRBV12-3 or TRBV12-4 and TRBJ2-7; D unclear. The CDR3 has 10 amino acids. V lost 9 bases and J 4 bases, leaving 7 bases between the germline ends. Here the CDR3 DNA reads TGTGCCAGTCGTCATTACGAGCAGTACTTC. It specifies CASRHYEQYF.

This clonotype came up many times. Because this beta chain is a stray read in a library intended to capture alpha chains, its abundance should not be given much weight. The rearrangement joins TRBV30 to TRBJ1-1; a possible D gene is TRBD1 (6 bases). The V gene's germline CDR1 is GTSNPN and CDR2 SVGIG (reference sequence). Between the trimmed V and J ends, which lost 4 bases and 5 bases, there was a span of 17 bases. The CDR3 is 14 residues long. This CDR3 is CAWTPLRGGTEAFF. Written as DNA, the CDR3 is TGTGCCTGGACCCCCCTAAGGGGGGGTACTGAAGCTTTCTTT.

This clonotype is deemed medium-sized. Because this beta chain is a stray read in a library intended to capture alpha chains, its abundance should not be given much weight. The chain is built from TRBV7-2 and TRBJ1-6; 7 bases line up with TRBD1. Unmatched junction bases numbered 7, after V lost 5 bases and J lost 6 bases. The germline V gene has CDR1 SGHTA and CDR2 FQGNSA. The CDR3 length is 15 residues. CDR3 nucleotide sequence: TGTGCCAGCAGCCCGCGACAGGGACCTAATTCACCCCTCCACTTT. It encodes CASSPRQGPNSPLHF.

At least ten counts were recorded for this clonotype. For a library built for alpha chains, this beta chain is a stray read; little rests on its size. V is TRBV6-1 and J is TRBJ1-5; D perhaps matches TRBD1 (5 bases). V was shortened by 6 bases and J by 0 bases, with 12 bases between the two germline ends. CDR3 length: 15 residues. CDR1 is MNHNS, CDR2 SASEGT, per germline. The CDR3 sequence is CASRRRGDSNQPQHF. CDR3 coding DNA: TGTGCCAGCAGGAGAAGGGGTGATAGCAATCAGCCCCAGCATTTT.

This clonotype was seen repeatedly, ten times or more. This beta chain is a stray sequence in a library constructed for alpha chains; its clone size is not meaningful. The chain links TRBV4-1 to TRBJ2-5; TRBD2 matches 12 bases. The junction had 6 bases not matched to a gene; V was cut back by 0 bases and J by 4 bases. This CDR3 comprises 17 residues. Germline V gives CDR1 MGHRA, CDR2 YSYEKL. CDR3 protein: CASSQELAGGPRETQYF. The CDR3 nucleotides are TGCGCCAGCAGCCAAGAGCTAGCGGGAGGGCCAAGAGAGACCCAGTACTTC.

In its sample, this clonotype was seen many times. Being off target in a library aimed at alpha chains, this beta chain has a size of little meaning. This chain uses TRBV28 with TRBJ1-5; D gene ambiguous. The V and J ends lost 11 bases and 9 bases respectively, with 14 bases between them. The CDR3 runs 11 residues. Germline-derived CDR1 and CDR2 are MDHEN and SYDVKM. DNA for the CDR3: TGTGCCTCCTCCCGCCTCGCGCCCCAGCATTTT. Protein product: CASSRLAPQHF.

About this clonotype itself: Since it is a stray read in a library aimed at alpha chains, this beta chain has a size that is not meaningful. The rearrangement links TRBV30 to TRBJ1-5; D is undetermined. CDR3 length equals 13 residues. V was cut by 6 bases and J by 5 bases, with 14 bases left in between. Germline CDR1 is GTSNPN and CDR2 is SVGIG (reference sequence). The CDR3, as DNA: TGTGCCTGCCGGGCCCCTGGGCATCAGCCCCAGCATTTT. This encodes CACRAPGHQPQHF.